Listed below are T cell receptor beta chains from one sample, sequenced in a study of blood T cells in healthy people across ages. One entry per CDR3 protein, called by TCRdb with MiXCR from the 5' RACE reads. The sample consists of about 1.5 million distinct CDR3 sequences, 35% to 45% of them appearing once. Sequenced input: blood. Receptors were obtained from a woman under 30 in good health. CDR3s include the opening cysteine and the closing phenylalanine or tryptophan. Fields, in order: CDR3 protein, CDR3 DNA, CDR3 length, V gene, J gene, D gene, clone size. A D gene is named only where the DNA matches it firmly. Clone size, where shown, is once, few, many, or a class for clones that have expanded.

CSVASRQGVSEAFF,TGCAGCGTTGCCAGCCGACAGGGGGTCTCTGAAGCTTTCTTT,14,TRBV29-1,TRBJ1-1,TRBD1,-
CASSQDWDPNYGYTF,TGCGCCAGCAGCCAAGATTGGGACCCTAACTATGGCTACACCTTC,15,TRBV4-3,TRBJ1-2,-,-
CASSFADSATEQYF,TGTGCCAGCAGTTTCGCGGACTCGGCTACTGAGCAGTACTTC,14,TRBV27,TRBJ2-5,-,-
CASSLGIAGGYGVLTF,TGTGCCAGCAGCTTAGGAATCGCGGGGGGTTACGGAGTCCTGACTTTC,16,TRBV7-2,TRBJ2-6,TRBD2,-
CASSQDGATGYTF,TGTGCCAGCAGCCAAGATGGGGCCACAGGCTACACCTTC,13,TRBV3-1,TRBJ1-2,-,few
CAWMLLAGSYNEQYF,TGTGCCTGGATGTTACTAGCGGGAAGCTACAATGAGCAGTACTTC,15,TRBV30,TRBJ2-7,TRBD2,-
CAIRDGGSSTDTQYF,TGTGCCATCAGGGATGGGGGGTCTAGCACAGATACGCAGTATTTT,15,TRBV10-3,TRBJ2-3,-,many
CASSPTLAGLFDEQYF,TGTGCCAGCTCACCAACGCTAGCGGGACTTTTTGATGAGCAGTACTTC,16,TRBV18,TRBJ2-5,TRBD2,-
CASSVSGGRGNTIYF,TGTGCCAGCAGCGTATCGGGGGGCAGGGGAAACACCATATATTTT,15,TRBV9,TRBJ1-3,-,few
CASSLRGPLAKNIQYF,TGTGCCAGCAGCTTAAGGGGGCCGCTAGCCAAAAACATTCAGTACTTC,16,TRBV7-2,TRBJ2-4,TRBD1,few
CASSARDRDEQYF,TGTGCCAGCAGTGCCCGGGACAGGGACGAGCAGTACTTC,13,TRBV28,TRBJ2-7,TRBD1,-
CAGSVGPFNEQYF,TGTGCCGGCTCTGTGGGGCCCTTCAATGAGCAGTACTTC,13,TRBV9,TRBJ2-5,-,few
CSARDNRLAKNIQYF,TGCAGTGCTAGAGATAACAGACTAGCCAAAAACATTCAGTACTTC,15,TRBV20-1,TRBJ2-4,-,-
CAISEPPSNGYTF,TGTGCCATCAGTGAGCCCCCCTCTAACGGCTACACCTTC,13,TRBV10-3,TRBJ1-2,-,many
CSAGQGGEQFF,TGCAGTGCTGGACAGGGTGGGGAGCAGTTCTTC,11,TRBV20-1,TRBJ2-1,TRBD1,-
CAGSPPGARGNEQFF,TGTGCCGGCAGTCCTCCGGGGGCCCGAGGCAATGAGCAGTTCTTC,15,TRBV7-2,TRBJ2-1,-,once
CASMSRQFTGELFF,TGTGCCAGCATGTCGAGACAGTTCACCGGGGAGCTGTTTTTT,14,TRBV6-2/TRBV6-3,TRBJ2-2,-,few
CSVDGDWGAFF,TGCAGCGTTGACGGAGACTGGGGAGCTTTCTTT,11,TRBV29-1,TRBJ1-1,-,-
CATSRDLGGRNNEQFF,TGTGCCACCAGCAGAGATTTGGGGGGGCGGAACAATGAGCAGTTCTTC,16,TRBV15,TRBJ2-1,-,-
CASSARTGKNIRYF,TGTGCCAGCAGCGCCCGGACAGGAAAAAACATTCGGTACTTC,14,TRBV7-8,TRBJ2-4,TRBD1,-
CASLSRGSNYGYTF,TGTGCCAGCCTGAGTCGGGGCAGCAACTATGGCTACACCTTC,14,TRBV6-6,TRBJ1-2,-,few
CASSLLGSQGGYTF,TGTGCCAGCAGCTTATTGGGAAGTCAGGGTGGCTACACCTTC,14,TRBV7-9,TRBJ1-2,-,-
CASSFLNSNTEAFF,TGTGCCAGCAGCTTCCTTAACAGTAACACTGAAGCTTTCTTT,14,TRBV9,TRBJ1-1,-,once
CASSFFSDNYGYTF,TGTGCCAGCAGCTTCTTCTCGGACAACTATGGCTACACCTTC,14,TRBV7-9,TRBJ1-2,-,few
CASSQELGLAGRNEQFF,TGTGCCAGCAGCCAAGAATTAGGACTAGCGGGAAGGAATGAGCAGTTCTTC,17,TRBV14,TRBJ2-1,TRBD2,-
CASSFFVLGQGEFQPQHF,TGTGCCAGCAGTTTTTTCGTGTTGGGACAGGGGGAGTTTCAGCCCCAGCATTTT,18,TRBV6-5,TRBJ1-5,TRBD1,-
CAWSVLRSEAFF,TGTGCCTGGAGTGTTTTGCGGTCAGAAGCTTTCTTT,12,TRBV30,TRBJ1-1,-,-
CASSSGGVVETQYF,TGTGCCAGCAGTTCCGGGGGTGTTGTAGAGACCCAGTACTTC,14,TRBV12-3/TRBV12-4,TRBJ2-5,-,many
CASSQFVSSYNEQYF,TGTGCCAGCAGCCAATTCGTGAGCTCCTACAATGAGCAGTACTTC,15,TRBV4-2,TRBJ2-7,-,few
CSARGLRGSYEQYF,TGCAGTGCTAGAGGCCTCAGGGGGTCCTACGAGCAGTACTTC,14,TRBV20-1,TRBJ2-7,TRBD1,few
CASKRTSGHETQFF,TGTGCCAGCAAGCGAACTAGCGGACACGAGACCCAGTTCTTC,14,TRBV12-3/TRBV12-4,TRBJ2-1,TRBD2,-
CASCRAQTYEQYF,TGTGCCAGCTGCCGGGCCCAGACCTACGAGCAGTACTTC,13,TRBV2,TRBJ2-7,-,-
CSAGFRLAGEMGNEQFF,TGCAGTGCAGGTTTTAGACTAGCGGGAGAAATGGGCAATGAGCAGTTCTTC,17,TRBV20-1,TRBJ2-1,TRBD2,few
CASSPREGWADTQYF,TGTGCCAGCAGCCCGAGGGAGGGCTGGGCAGATACGCAGTATTTT,15,TRBV5-5,TRBJ2-3,TRBD2,few
CATSRVGQRNQPQHF,TGTGCCACCAGCAGAGTGGGACAGAGGAATCAGCCCCAGCATTTT,15,TRBV15,TRBJ1-5,TRBD1,-
CASKRADSQYF,TGTGCCAGCAAACGGGCGGACTCCCAGTACTTC,11,TRBV2,TRBJ2-5,-,few
CSARDFLAGEAQYF,TGCAGTGCTAGAGATTTTCTAGCGGGGGAGGCCCAGTACTTC,14,TRBV20-1,TRBJ2-5,TRBD2,-
CASSKEVRGSYEQYF,TGTGCCAGCAGCAAAGAGGTCAGGGGTTCCTACGAGCAGTACTTC,15,TRBV4-2,TRBJ2-7,-,few
CAISSVQQETQYF,TGTGCCATCAGTTCCGTCCAACAAGAGACCCAGTACTTC,13,TRBV10-3,TRBJ2-5,-,-
CATSRDSRTTNYGYTF,TGTGCCACCAGCAGAGATAGCAGGACCACTAACTATGGCTACACCTTC,16,TRBV15,TRBJ1-2,-,-
CASSFSGARSVQYF,TGTGCCAGCAGCTTCAGCGGGGCTCGAAGCGTTCAGTACTTC,14,TRBV7-9,TRBJ2-4,TRBD2,-
CSARTQPNSPLHF,TGCAGTGCCAGGACGCAACCTAATTCACCCCTCCACTTT,13,TRBV20-1,TRBJ1-6,-,few
CSARDPRTSGRSEQFF,TGCAGTGCTAGAGATCCCCGGACTAGCGGGAGATCTGAGCAGTTCTTC,16,TRBV20-1,TRBJ2-1,TRBD2,few
CASSHILQGRNEQYF,TGTGCCAGCAGTCATATCTTGCAGGGGCGCAATGAGCAGTACTTC,15,TRBV28,TRBJ2-7,-,-
CSVVESTYEQYF,TGCAGCGTTGTGGAGAGTACCTACGAGCAGTACTTC,12,TRBV29-1,TRBJ2-7,-,many
CASTELSQETQYF,TGTGCCAGCACGGAGCTATCACAAGAGACCCAGTACTTC,13,TRBV2,TRBJ2-5,-,many
CANRTGTGYEAFF,TGCGCCAACAGAACTGGGACAGGCTATGAAGCTTTCTTT,13,TRBV5-1,TRBJ1-1,TRBD1,once
CGGGKETQYF,TGTGGAGGGGGTAAAGAGACCCAGTACTTC,10,TRBV7-9,TRBJ2-5,-,-
CASARAGSSYNEQFF,TGTGCCAGCGCAAGAGCGGGGAGCTCCTACAATGAGCAGTTCTTC,15,TRBV6-2/TRBV6-3,TRBJ2-1,TRBD2,-
CASSSGLAGVGVHEQYF,TGCGCCAGCAGCTCTGGACTAGCGGGAGTTGGAGTGCATGAGCAGTACTTC,17,TRBV5-1,TRBJ2-7,TRBD2,-
CSASPTSGGKYNEQYF,TGCAGTGCTAGCCCCACTAGCGGGGGGAAATACAATGAGCAGTACTTC,16,TRBV20-1,TRBJ2-7,TRBD2,few
CASSHAGSRGHGYTF,TGTGCCAGCAGCCACGCAGGGTCCAGGGGGCACGGCTACACCTTC,15,TRBV12-3/TRBV12-4,TRBJ1-2,TRBD1,once
CSGTGPNTGELFF,TGCAGCGGGACAGGGCCCAACACCGGGGAGCTGTTTTTT,13,TRBV29-1,TRBJ2-2,TRBD1,-